This T cell receptor (beta chain) derives from a study of tumor-infiltrating lymphocytes in primary liver carcinoma. Study details: The number of productive TCRbeta reads per sample ranged from roughly 3.5 to 7.13 million and was similar across tissue types.

Total RNA (around 500 ng) served as template for TCR beta cDNA synthesis primed by a constant-region primer. Modified slightly, ARM-PCR produced TCR beta libraries over three nested multiplex PCR rounds. Running around 9 cycles apiece, the first two PCR rounds relied on TRBV1-TRBV30 forward primers together with a C-beta reverse primer. TCRdb re-analysed the multiplex PCR reads in MiXCR, keeping a single row per CDR3 protein. Of 150,000 to 200,000 distinct CDR3 sequences in the sample, over 45% were seen once. Study outcomes and limitations: CD8+ and CD4+ repertoires went uncompared, the samples being bulk unsorted. Tumor-adjacent and tumor-blood pairs displayed less overlap than did pairs of tumor regions.

The CDR3 contains 15 residues. Between the trimmed V and J ends, which lost 1 base and 4 bases, there was a span of 13 bases. Germline DNA was also extracted, and blood RNA was taken from unsorted whole blood. No treatment had been given to the patients, who were chronically infected with HBV. This clonotype appeared once. Its specificity is not known. This clonotype was sampled from a man aged 40-55 years with primary liver carcinoma and hepatitis B virus infection. V gene TRBV12-3 or TRBV12-4 combines with J gene TRBJ2-5; D is perhaps TRBD1 (5 bases). Sequenced material: peripheral blood. The CDR3 sequence: CASSLGTRVGETQYF. The CDR3 DNA reads TGTGCCAGCAGTTTAGGGACCAGGGTAGGAGAGACCCAGTACTTC.